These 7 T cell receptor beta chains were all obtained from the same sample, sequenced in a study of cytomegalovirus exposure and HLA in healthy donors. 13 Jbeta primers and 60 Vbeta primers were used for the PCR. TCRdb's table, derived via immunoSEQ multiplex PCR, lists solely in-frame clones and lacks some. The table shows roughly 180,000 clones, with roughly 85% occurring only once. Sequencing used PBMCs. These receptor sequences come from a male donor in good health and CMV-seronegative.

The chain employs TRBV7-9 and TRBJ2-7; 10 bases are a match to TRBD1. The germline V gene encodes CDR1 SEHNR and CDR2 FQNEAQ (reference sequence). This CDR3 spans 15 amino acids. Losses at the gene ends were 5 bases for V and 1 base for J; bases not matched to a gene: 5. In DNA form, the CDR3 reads TGTGCCAGCAGCCCCCGGACAGGGGGATCCTACGAGCAGTACTTC. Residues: CASSPRTGGSYEQYF.

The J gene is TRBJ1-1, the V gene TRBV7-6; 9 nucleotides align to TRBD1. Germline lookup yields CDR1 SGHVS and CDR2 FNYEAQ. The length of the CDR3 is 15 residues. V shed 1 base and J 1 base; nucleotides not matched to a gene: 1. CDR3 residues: CASSLGGQGNTEAFF. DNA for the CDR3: TGTGCCAGCAGCTTAGGGGGACAGGGGAACACTGAAGCTTTCTTT.

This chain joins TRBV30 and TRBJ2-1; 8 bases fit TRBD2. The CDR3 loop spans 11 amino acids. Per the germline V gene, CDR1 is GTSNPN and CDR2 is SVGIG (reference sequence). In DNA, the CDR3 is TGTGCGAGCGGGAGCTACAATGAGCAGTTCTTC. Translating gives CASGSYNEQFF. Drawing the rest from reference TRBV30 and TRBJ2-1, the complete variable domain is SQTIHQWPATLVQPVGSPLSLECTVEGTSNPNLYWYRQAAGRGLQLLFYSVGIGQISSEVPQNLSASRPQDRQFILSSKKLLLSDSGFYLCASGSYNEQFFGPGTRLTVL.

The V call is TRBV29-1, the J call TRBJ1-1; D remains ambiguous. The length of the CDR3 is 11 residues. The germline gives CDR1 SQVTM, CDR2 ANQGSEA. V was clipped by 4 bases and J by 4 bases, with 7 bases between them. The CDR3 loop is CSVVSGTEAFF. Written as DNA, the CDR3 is TGCAGCGTTGTGAGTGGCACTGAAGCTTTCTTT.

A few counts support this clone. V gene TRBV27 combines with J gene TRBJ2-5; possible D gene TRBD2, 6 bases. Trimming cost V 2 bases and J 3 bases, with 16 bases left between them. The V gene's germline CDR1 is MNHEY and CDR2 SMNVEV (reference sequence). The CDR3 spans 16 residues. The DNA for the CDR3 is TGTGCCAGCAGTTTAGTGGCGGGGCGAAAAAAAGAGACCCAGTACTTC. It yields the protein CASSLVAGRKKETQYF.

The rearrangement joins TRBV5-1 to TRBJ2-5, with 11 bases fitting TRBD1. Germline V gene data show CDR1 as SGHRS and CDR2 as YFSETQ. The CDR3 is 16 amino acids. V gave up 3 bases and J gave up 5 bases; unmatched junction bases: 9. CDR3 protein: CASSSGTGGAWETQYF. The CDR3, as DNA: TGCGCCAGCAGCTCGGGGACAGGGGGGGCCTGGGAGACCCAGTACTTC. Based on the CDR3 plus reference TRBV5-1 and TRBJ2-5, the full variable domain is KAGVTQTPRYLIKTRGQQVTLSCSPISGHRSVSWYQQTPGQGLQFLFEYFSETQRNKGNFPGRFSGRQFSNSRSEMNVSTLELGDSALYLCASSSGTGGAWETQYFGPGTRLLVL.

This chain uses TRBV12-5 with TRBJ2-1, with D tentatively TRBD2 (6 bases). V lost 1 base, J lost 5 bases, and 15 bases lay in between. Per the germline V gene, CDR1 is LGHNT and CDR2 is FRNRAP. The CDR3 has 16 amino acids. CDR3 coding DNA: TGTGCTAGTGGTTTGGGTGGCCCCGGGGGAGACAATGAGCAGTTCTTC. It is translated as CASGLGGPGGDNEQFF.